These 30 T cell receptor beta chains were all obtained from the same sample, sequenced in a study of blood T cell repertoires in COVID-19. Using immunoSEQ multiplex PCR, the repertoire was profiled, and TCRdb retains in-frame clones only, with some absent. Of about 150,000 clones listed, around 83% are singletons. Sequencing was done on a sample of peripheral blood. The origin of the receptors is a woman aged 55-70 years with COVID-19, enrolled during active disease.

V is TRBV19 and J is TRBJ1-2; possibly TRBD1 for D (5 bases). The CDR3 has 12 residues. The V gene's germline CDR1 is LNHDA and CDR2 SQIVND (reference sequence). V lost 5 bases and J lost 7, with 11 bases in between. The CDR3 coding sequence is TGTGCCAGTAGTTCAAGGGGTAGTGGCTACACCTTC. As protein: CASSSRGSGYTF.

The chain has TRBV7-3 and TRBJ2-7; 8 bases fit TRBD1. The CDR3 runs 13 residues. Germline CDR1 SGHTA, CDR2 FQGTGA. Trimming removed 3 bases from V and 3 bases from J; junction bases left unmatched: 1. CDR3 in amino acids: CASSFGQGYEQYV. For the CDR3, the DNA is TGTGCCAGCAGCTTTGGACAGGGCTACGAGCAGTACGTC.

This rearrangement joins TRBV19 to TRBJ1-3; D call uncertain. V gave up 7 bases and J gave up 0 bases, with 16 bases separating them. The CDR3 totals 16 residues. Germline CDR1 LNHDA, CDR2 SQIVND (reference sequence). The CDR3 nucleotides read TGTGCCAGTATTAGGGTCCGGGGAACCTCTGGAAACACCATATATTTT. Translation gives CASIRVRGTSGNTIYF.

This clone turned up a few times. CDR3 DNA sequence: TGTGCCAGCAGACAAGGGAGGTCTGGAAACACCATATATTTT. Amino acids: CASRQGRSGNTIYF. J is TRBJ1-3 and V is TRBV5-5; D not resolved. Germline V gene sequence: CDR1 SGHKS, CDR2 YYEKEE (reference sequence). The CDR3 totals 14 residues. Deletions cut 5 bases from V and 1 base from J, with 10 bases between.

This sequence joins TRBV30 and TRBJ1-6, with TRBD1 as a possible D gene (6 bases). The V and J ends lost 3 bases and 4 bases respectively, with 7 bases between them. CDR3 length equals 13 residues. Germline CDR1 and CDR2: GTSNPN and SVGIG (reference sequence). The CDR3 DNA sequence: TGTGCCTGGAGGACAGGATATAATTCACCCCTCCACTTT. Its protein is CAWRTGYNSPLHF.

The rearrangement links TRBV27 to TRBJ1-6, with TRBD1 matching over 9 bases. CDR3 length: 15 residues. V shed 7 bases and J 4 bases; nucleotides not matched to a gene: 5. Germline loops: CDR1 MNHEY, CDR2 SMNVEV (reference sequence). CDR3 amino acids: CASKPGQGYNSPLHF. The CDR3 DNA follows: TGTGCCAGCAAACCCGGACAGGGGTATAATTCACCCCTCCACTTT.

The genes are TRBV3-1 (or the pseudogene TRBV3-2) and TRBJ1-2, with D tentatively TRBD1 (5 bases). Trimming took 1 base from V and 4 from J, leaving 10 bases between them. Per the germline V gene, CDR1 is LGHDT and CDR2 is YNNKEL (reference sequence). The CDR3 runs to 14 residues. The CDR3 DNA reads as TGTGCCAGCAGCCAAGCAGGGCCGGGCTATGGCTACACCTTC. It specifies CASSQAGPGYGYTF.

The genes are TRBV7-9 and TRBJ2-1, with D possibly being TRBD1 (6 bases). With 4 bases removed from V and 6 bases from J, the gap between germline ends came to 13 bases. The CDR3 sequence is 14 residues long. Germline CDR1 and CDR2: SEHNR and FQNEAQ (reference sequence). CDR3 in amino acids: CASSSLAGVNEQFF. In nucleotides, the CDR3 is TGTGCCAGCAGCTCGCTCGCAGGGGTCAATGAGCAGTTCTTC.

This clone occurred once. Possible read error: a much larger clone is one base away. J is TRBJ1-2 and V is TRBV4-2; D is possibly TRBD1 (5 bases). Germline V lookup: CDR1 LGHNA, CDR2 YNFKEQ. The CDR3 runs to 16 residues. The V and J ends lost 2 bases and 4 bases respectively, with 17 bases between them. In nucleotides, the CDR3 is TGTGCCAGCAGCCAAAATTTTGCAGGGACTACCTATGGCTACACCTTC. It yields the protein CASSQNFAGTTYGYTF.

This clone was seen a few times. This chain joins TRBV18 and TRBJ2-7; 7 positions agree with TRBD1. CDR1 and CDR2 from the germline V gene are KGHSH and LQKENI. J was trimmed by 6 bases and V by 5 bases; bases with no gene match: 4. The CDR3 runs to 12 residues. CDR3 sequence: CASSVTGAEQYV. CDR3 DNA sequence: TGTGCCAGCTCAGTTACAGGGGCCGAGCAGTACGTC.

This CDR3 reads CASSLDDRNSPLHF. Here the CDR3 DNA reads TGTGCCAGCAGCTTAGATGACAGGAATTCACCCCTCCACTTT. J is TRBJ1-6 and V is TRBV7-9; possible D gene TRBD1, 6 bases. The CDR3 has 14 amino acids. From germline, CDR1 is SEHNR and CDR2 FQNEAQ (reference sequence). Deletions cut 1 base from V and 7 bases from J, with 8 bases between.

The V and J genes are TRBV6-4 and TRBJ1-2; 8 bases agree with TRBD1. CDR3 length: 14 residues. Trimming at V came to 4 bases and at J to 5 bases, leaving 6 bases not matched to a gene. Germline V CDR1 and CDR2: MRHNA, SNTAGT. CDR3 amino acids: CASSATTGAYGYTF. The CDR3 nucleotides are TGTGCCAGCAGTGCTACGACAGGGGCGTATGGCTACACCTTC.

V usage is TRBV4-2 and J usage is TRBJ1-4, with TRBD1 matching 7 bases. The germline V gene has CDR1 LGHNA and CDR2 YNFKEQ. V shed 6 bases and J 0 bases; nucleotides not matched to a gene: 7. This CDR3 contains 16 residues. The CDR3 nucleotides read TGTGCCAGCAGACTCGGGACAGTTGCAACTAATGAAAAACTGTTTTTT. Its translation: CASRLGTVATNEKLFF.

The chain carries TRBV7-9 and TRBJ1-1, with TRBD1 matching over 7 bases. J was trimmed by 3 bases and V by 5 bases; bases with no gene match: 6. CDR3 length equals 14 residues. Germline lookup yields CDR1 SEHNR and CDR2 FQNEAQ (reference sequence). The CDR3 DNA reads as TGTGCCAGCAGCCGACAGGGAAGGGACACTGAAGCTTTCTTT. Its protein product is CASSRQGRDTEAFF.

The chain uses TRBV19 and TRBJ2-2; 7 positions agree with TRBD1. Germline CDR1 and CDR2: LNHDA and SQIVND (reference sequence). This CDR3 has 14 amino acids. V shed 6 bases and J 1 base; nucleotides not matched to a gene: 2. The CDR3 DNA sequence: TGTGCCAGTAGGACAGGGTGGAACACCGGGGAGCTGTTTTTT. As protein: CASRTGWNTGELFF.

The rearrangement joins TRBV19 to TRBJ2-5; weak D call: TRBD1 (6 bases). The CDR3 sequence is 14 residues long. The germline V gene has CDR1 LNHDA and CDR2 SQIVND (reference sequence). V was shortened by 5 bases and J by 5 bases, with 15 bases between the two germline ends. CDR3 residues: CASSGILGGETQYF. Here the CDR3 DNA reads TGTGCCAGTAGTGGGATTCTTGGGGGCGAGACCCAGTACTTC.

The chain has TRBV3-1 (or the pseudogene TRBV3-2) and TRBJ2-7; 9 bases align to TRBD2. There are 15 residues in the CDR3. V trimming: 3 bases; J trimming: 2 bases; junction bases outside the gene matches: 5. CDR1 and CDR2 from the germline V gene are LGHDT and YNNKEL (reference sequence). CDR3 bases: TGTGCCAGCAGCCAGGGACTAGCAGGGCCCTACGAGCAGTACGTC. Amino acid sequence: CASSQGLAGPYEQYV.

The CDR3 protein is CASSLDGGKNQPQHF. Written as DNA, the CDR3 is TGCGCCAGCAGCTTGGATGGGGGGAAGAATCAGCCCCAGCATTTT. This chain joins TRBV5-1 and TRBJ1-5; D is perhaps TRBD1 (5 bases). Germline V gene sequence: CDR1 SGHRS, CDR2 YFSETQ. The CDR3 sequence is 15 residues long. The V gene lost 0 bases and the J gene lost 4 bases, with 11 bases spanning the gap.

The rearrangement links TRBV5-1 to TRBJ1-2, with a possible D match to TRBD1 (5 bases). V was shortened by 4 bases and J by 3 bases, with 19 bases between the two germline ends. This CDR3 contains 16 residues. The germline V gene has CDR1 SGHRS and CDR2 YFSETQ. In DNA form, the CDR3 reads TGCGCCAGCAGCCCGTGGGCGCAGGGTTCGGACTATGGCTACACCTTC. Amino acid sequence: CASSPWAQGSDYGYTF.

This chain joins TRBV10-3 and TRBJ1-1; the D is unclear. CDR1 is ENHRY and CDR2 is SYGVKD in the germline V gene. Between the trimmed V and J ends, which lost 7 bases and 1 base, there was a span of 16 bases. There are 15 residues in the CDR3. The CDR3 region has the DNA TGTGCCATCAAAGATAACAGCCTCCCGAACACTGAAGCTTTCTTT. Its protein product is CAIKDNSLPNTEAFF.

The rearrangement links TRBV19 to TRBJ2-1; weak D call: TRBD1 (6 bases). CDR3 length: 13 amino acids. Germline V lookup: CDR1 LNHDA, CDR2 SQIVND (reference sequence). Trimming left V 3 bases short and J 10 bases short, with 13 bases between. The CDR3 loop reads CASSIGSGTEQFF. In DNA form, the CDR3 reads TGTGCCAGTAGTATTGGCTCCGGGACAGAGCAGTTCTTC.

The chain recombines TRBV5-1 with TRBJ1-1, with a possible D match to TRBD1 (5 bases). Trimming removed 3 bases from V and 2 bases from J, with 8 bases in between. CDR3 length: 13 amino acids. Germline loops: CDR1 SGHRS, CDR2 YFSETQ. The CDR3 nucleotides are TGCGCCAGCAGCTGGGGGGTTAACACTGAAGCTTTCTTT. This gives the protein CASSWGVNTEAFF.

The rearrangement links TRBV5-1 to TRBJ1-2; unclear D gene. Germline lookup yields CDR1 SGHRS and CDR2 YFSETQ. Trimming left V 4 bases short and J 7 bases short, with 11 bases between. The CDR3 contains 12 residues. The CDR3 coding sequence is TGCGCCAGCAGCCGGGATGAGGGTGGCTACACCTTC. Translation: CASSRDEGGYTF.

This chain joins TRBV6-5 and TRBJ1-5; D might be TRBD1 (5 bases). CDR3 length equals 15 residues. Germline V gene lookup returns CDR1 MNHEY and CDR2 SVGAGI. V shed 5 bases and J shed 5 bases, with 16 bases lying between them. CDR3 sequence reads: CASSPSNRNHQPQHF. The CDR3, as DNA: TGTGCCAGCAGTCCCTCGAACAGGAATCATCAGCCCCAGCATTTT.

The CDR3 DNA is TGTGCCAGCAGTGACAGGGGAGTCTCTGGAAACACCATATATTTT. Protein product: CASSDRGVSGNTIYF. The chain employs TRBV6-1 and TRBJ1-3, with a possible D match to TRBD1 (6 bases). This CDR3 is built from 15 residues. The ends were cut back, 3 bases at V and 0 bases at J, with 9 bases in the middle. CDR1 and CDR2 (germline): MNHNS, SASEGT.

The V and J genes are TRBV4-1 and TRBJ2-1, with TRBD1 identical over 9 bases. The CDR3 is 14 residues long. Germline CDR1 reads MGHRA; CDR2 reads YSYEKL. V gave up 5 bases and J gave up 8 bases; unmatched junction bases: 7. CDR3 amino acids: CASSARTGEDEQFF. In DNA form, the CDR3 reads TGCGCCAGCAGCGCCCGGACAGGGGAAGATGAGCAGTTCTTC.

This clone appeared once. V is TRBV5-1 and J is TRBJ2-3; TRBD2 is a possible D gene (7 bases). CDR1 SGHRS and CDR2 YFSETQ come from the germline V gene. V was pared by 5 bases and J by 0 bases, with 10 bases between. The CDR3 runs 14 residues. The CDR3 coding sequence is TGCGCCAGCAGGGGGGGGCCTAGCACAGATACGCAGTATTTT. This codes for CASRGGPSTDTQYF.

The V and J genes are TRBV9 and TRBJ1-1; 10 nucleotides align to TRBD1. V shed 4 bases, J shed 10 bases, and the junction held 7 bases outside the gene matches. There are 13 residues in the CDR3. Germline lookup yields CDR1 SGDLS and CDR2 YYNGEE. The CDR3 coding sequence is TGTGCCAGCAGCCCTCGACAGGGGGCCGGAGCTTTCTTT. It specifies CASSPRQGAGAFF.

The rearrangement joins TRBV7-3 to TRBJ1-1; perhaps TRBD1 as D (5 bases). This CDR3 comprises 14 residues. Per the germline V gene, CDR1 is SGHTA and CDR2 is FQGTGA. Trimming removed 0 bases at V and 5 bases at J, with 10 bases between. The CDR3 spells CASSLTGGVTEAFF. DNA for the CDR3: TGTGCCAGCAGCTTAACAGGAGGGGTTACTGAAGCTTTCTTT.

DNA for the CDR3: TGTGCCAGTAGTATATCCATCCCAGGGGGCGAGTATAGCAATCAGCCCCAGCATTTT. It encodes CASSISIPGGEYSNQPQHF. The chain recombines TRBV19 with TRBJ1-5, with 8 bases fitting TRBD1. CDR1 and CDR2 from the germline V gene are LNHDA and SQIVND (reference sequence). Unmatched junction bases numbered 12, after V lost 2 bases and J lost 0 bases. The CDR3 extends over 19 amino acids.